The T cell receptor beta chain under discussion was sequenced for a study of blood T cells in healthy people across ages (dated by TCRdb to 2015 to 2017). With respect to the entire study: In model experiments, template switching captured roughly one uniquely barcoded TCR beta cDNA molecule for every two T cells. The study analyzed two additional independent replicas of 1 million unique cDNA reads from the same blood draw for two donors, one aged 18 to 29 and one aged 80 or older. Donors were grouped into four age groups: young (average approximately 16 years), middle-aged (under 40), aged (around 60) and long-lived (approximately 75). The study measured age-related changes in TCR beta repertoire diversity using deep sequencing normalized with unique cDNA molecular identifiers. To avoid experimental bias, donors of different ages were randomly spread across the sequencing lanes. The research as a whole found: Observed TCR beta diversity per million T cells fell roughly linearly with age, and a significant reduction was already apparent by age roughly 41. There was a strong correlation between observed TCR beta diversity and the percentage of naive T cells measured by flow cytometry. The CMV infection status of donors was not known, potentially confounding age-related changes in expanded clonotypes. Estimates of total diversity based on one million sequenced T cells were considered lower bounds and underestimates. Compared with the aged group, more naive CD4+ T cells, fewer expanded clones and increased TCR diversity were shown by the long-lived group, suggesting age selection. Since profiling was done on bulk unsorted PBMCs, naive and antigen-experienced compartments could not be conclusively compared.

Many counts were recorded for this clonotype. Its antigen remains unidentified. The input lacks base qualities; no much larger clone sits a single base away. The donors were some 36 Caucasian individuals from Russia, aged 6 to 90 years, who were systemically healthy. Each donor gave about 11 milliliters of peripheral blood, drawn into EDTA-treated Vacutainer tubes. Ficoll-Paque density-gradient centrifugation was used to isolate PBMCs, with at least 6.5 million per sample. Trizol reagent was used to extract total RNA from the PBMCs, yielding at least 5 micrograms per sample. For every donor, flow cytometry on a PBMC aliquot measured the percentage of naive CD45RAhigh/CD27high T cells. Library method: 5' RACE. The data were produced on an Illumina HiSeq 2500. The second PCR ran for roughly 7 to 12 cycles and used a J-beta primer mix along with a sample-barcoded 5' primer. Each TCR beta cDNA molecule received a unique molecular identifier from a template-switch 5' adaptor carrying 12 random nucleotides. Each sample yielded at least 3 million CDR3-containing paired-end reads. The Mint cDNA synthesis kit, primed by a TRBC-specific oligonucleotide, was used to synthesize first-strand cDNA from all RNA. Following uracil-DNA glycosylase treatment, all cDNA underwent a first 18-cycle PCR with the universal primers M1SS and BC2_uni_R. As for the original processing: Each sample was normalized by randomly selecting 1 million high-quality reads, each carrying a distinct molecular identifier. Reads sharing molecular identifiers were discarded rather than binned into consensus sequences. MiTCR, with a Q25 quality threshold and the strictest error-elimination algorithm, was used for CDR3 identification, clonotype clustering and error correction. A nonparametric unseen species model with Euler transformation was used to estimate a lower bound on total TCR beta diversity. TCRdb ran its own pipeline on the public reads, namely fastp trimming at Q25 and MiXCR clone calling, and kept in-frame beta chains. CDR3 protein sequences are deduplicated, and each keeps its most common genes and DNA. What appears here as the V and J calls and clone size reflects TCRdb's work, not the paper's. The sample profile shows 1.5 million to 2 million distinct CDR3 sequences; 28% of them were found once. The top ten constitute over 7% of the sample.

The sequenced sample was blood. This receptor was taken from a woman in her twenties or thirties in good health.

This receptor has the CDR3 CASSPRGGRAVNEQFF. Here is the DNA: TGTGCCAGCAGCCCCCGCGGCGGGAGGGCCGTTAATGAGCAGTTCTTC. Recombination linked TRBV9 to TRBJ2-1, with TRBD2 identical over 9 junction bases. The germline V end is reduced by 4 bases and the J end by 7 bases; junction bases left unmatched: 12. The cysteine opens and the phenylalanine closes a CDR3 of 16 amino acids. Of the read, only the CDR3 DNA is kept; its 48 bases are in frame from base 1. According to the germline V gene, CDR1 reads SGDLS and CDR2 reads YYNGEE.